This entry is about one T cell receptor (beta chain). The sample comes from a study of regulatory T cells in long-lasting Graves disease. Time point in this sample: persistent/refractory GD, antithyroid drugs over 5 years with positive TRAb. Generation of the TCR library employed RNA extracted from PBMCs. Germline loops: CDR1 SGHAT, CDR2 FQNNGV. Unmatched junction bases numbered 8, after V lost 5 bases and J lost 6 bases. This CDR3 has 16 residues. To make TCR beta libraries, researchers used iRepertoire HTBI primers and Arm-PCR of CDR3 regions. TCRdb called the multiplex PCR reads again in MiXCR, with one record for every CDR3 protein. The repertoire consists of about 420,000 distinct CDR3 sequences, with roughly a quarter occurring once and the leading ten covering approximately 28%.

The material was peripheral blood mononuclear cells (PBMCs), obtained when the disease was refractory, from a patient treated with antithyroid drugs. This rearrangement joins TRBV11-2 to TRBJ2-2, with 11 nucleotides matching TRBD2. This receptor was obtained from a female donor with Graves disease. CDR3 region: CASSPLTSGAAGELFF. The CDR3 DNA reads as TGTGCCAGCAGCCCCCTGACTAGCGGGGCTGCCGGGGAGCTGTTTTTT.